One and the same sample provided the 23 T cell receptor beta chains below, sequenced in a study of blood T cell repertoires in COVID-19. TCRdb keeps only in-frame clones here, not all; method: immunoSEQ multiplex PCR. The repertoire includes 200,000 to 300,000 clones, about 87% of them detected once, and about 1.6% sits in the top ten. The material sequenced was peripheral blood. Receptors originate from a woman between 40 and 55 years old who had recovered from COVID-19.

V and J are TRBV5-5 and TRBJ2-5; D may be TRBD1 (5 bases). CDR1 is SGHKS, CDR2 YYEKEE, per germline (reference sequence). This CDR3 region has 15 residues. Deletions cut 0 bases from V and 5 bases from J, with 14 bases between. CDR3: CASSLGGRVVETQYF. The CDR3 nucleotides read TGTGCCAGCAGCTTGGGTGGCAGGGTGGTGGAGACCCAGTACTTC.

This sequence joins TRBV13 and TRBJ1-2; D ambiguous. Germline V gives CDR1 PRHDT, CDR2 FYEKMQ (reference sequence). The CDR3 sequence is 13 residues long. Trimming took 0 bases from V and 5 from J, leaving 7 bases between them. Here the CDR3 DNA reads TGTGCCAGCAGCTTAGGAGCGGAATATGGCTACACCTTC. It codes for CASSLGAEYGYTF. The full variable domain, with the rest looked up from reference TRBV13 and TRBJ1-2, is AAGVIQSPRHLIKEKRETATLKCYPIPRHDTVYWYQQGPGQDPQFLISFYEKMQSDKGSIPDRFSAQQFSDYHSELNMSSLELGDSALYFCASSLGAEYGYTFGSGTRLTVV.

The rearrangement joins TRBV2 to TRBJ2-5; 9 bases map to TRBD1. Germline V lookup: CDR1 SNHLY, CDR2 FYNNEI. V was clipped by 3 bases and J by 4 bases; unmatched bases: 6. The CDR3 runs to 15 residues. In DNA form, the CDR3 reads TGTGCCAGCAGTGATGAAGACAGGGGGGGAGAGACCCAGTACTTC. Protein product: CASSDEDRGGETQYF.

A few counts support this clone. Other DNA sequences in this specimen translate into the identical CDR3. The chain combines TRBV9 with TRBJ2-1; 9 bases align to TRBD2. CDR1 SGDLS and CDR2 YYNGEE come from the germline V gene. The CDR3 totals 15 residues. The J segment lost 1 base and the V segment lost 2 bases, leaving 1 base of the junction unmatched. The CDR3 protein is CASSVSGGSYNEQFF. The DNA of the CDR3 is TGTGCCAGCAGCGTTAGCGGGGGTTCCTACAATGAGCAGTTCTTC. Looking up the rest from reference TRBV9 and TRBJ2-1 gives the full variable domain: DSGVTQTPKHLITATGQRVTLRCSPRSGDLSVYWYQQSLDQGLQFLIQYYNGEERAKGNILERFSAQQFPDLHSELNLSSLELGDSALYFCASSVSGGSYNEQFFGPGTRLTVL.

V is TRBV12-3 or TRBV12-4 and J is TRBJ1-1; D is perhaps TRBD1 (5 bases). Trimming removed 5 bases from V and 6 bases from J, with 13 bases in between. The CDR3 totals 13 residues. CDR3: CASSSWGVAEAFF. In DNA, the CDR3 is TGTGCCAGCAGTAGCTGGGGGGTTGCTGAAGCTTTCTTT.

This clone was counted between two and nine times. J is TRBJ1-5 and V is TRBV4-1, with a tentative D call TRBD1 (5 bases). Trimming shortened V by 3 bases and J by 5 bases, and 20 bases separated the two germline ends. The CDR3 sequence is 17 residues long. Germline V gene data show CDR1 as MGHRA and CDR2 as YSYEKL. Here the CDR3 DNA reads TGCGCCAGCAGCCACTCTATGGGCAGGGTGGACGATCAGCCCCAGCATTTT. Its protein product is CASSHSMGRVDDQPQHF.

The chain has TRBV30 and TRBJ1-1, with D unclear. This CDR3 is built from 12 residues. V gave up 0 bases and J gave up 8 bases, with 10 bases separating them. Germline CDR1 and CDR2: GTSNPN and SVGIG (reference sequence). The CDR3: CAWSVGLVEAFF. The CDR3 nucleotides are TGTGCCTGGAGTGTTGGCCTAGTGGAAGCTTTCTTT.

This chain connects TRBV18 to TRBJ2-7; the match to TRBD1 covers 8 bases. This CDR3 comprises 15 residues. Germline V gene sequence: CDR1 KGHSH, CDR2 LQKENI. Trimming took 3 bases from V and 3 from J; bases not matched to a gene: 7. CDR3 sequence: CASSPSGQDFYEQYF. In nucleotides, the CDR3 is TGTGCCAGCTCACCTTCGGGACAGGATTTCTACGAGCAGTACTTC.

This rearrangement joins TRBV15 to TRBJ2-7, with 7 bases aligning to TRBD1. The V gene's germline CDR1 is LNHNV and CDR2 YYDKDF (reference sequence). CDR3 length: 15 residues. V shed 8 bases and J 3 bases; nucleotides not matched to a gene: 13. The DNA of the CDR3 is TGTGCCACCTCCCGTCCGCTGCAGGGGGTCTACGAGCAGTACTTC. Protein: CATSRPLQGVYEQYF.

This clone is a singleton in its sample. The chain has TRBV18 and TRBJ1-2, with TRBD1 as a possible D gene (6 bases). From germline, CDR1 is KGHSH and CDR2 LQKENI. With 3 bases removed from V and 0 bases from J, the gap between germline ends came to 14 bases. The CDR3 runs to 16 residues. The DNA for the CDR3 is TGTGCCAGCTCACCCTTTGCTCAGGGGACTAACTATGGCTACACCTTC. Translating gives CASSPFAQGTNYGYTF.

The chain combines TRBV3-1 (or the pseudogene TRBV3-2) with TRBJ2-7, with D unclear. Trimming pared 1 base from V and 2 bases from J, leaving 15 bases between. This CDR3 has 16 amino acids. Germline V gives CDR1 LGHDT, CDR2 YNNKEL (reference sequence). The DNA of the CDR3 is TGTGCCAGCAGCCAAGTGCCGGTTATGTACCCCTACGAGCAGTACTTC. It is translated as CASSQVPVMYPYEQYF.

The V call is TRBV27, the J call TRBJ1-2, with D tentatively TRBD1 (5 bases). Trimming cost V 5 bases and J 4 bases, with 14 bases left between them. Germline CDR1 and CDR2: MNHEY and SMNVEV (reference sequence). This CDR3 has 14 residues. In DNA form, the CDR3 reads TGTGCCAGCAGTCCGACAGCGCATTCCTATGGCTACACCTTC. Amino acid sequence: CASSPTAHSYGYTF.

The genes are TRBV2 and TRBJ2-7; 10 bases are a match to TRBD1. Germline values: CDR1 SNHLY, CDR2 FYNNEI. The CDR3 extends over 16 amino acids. V trimming: 2 bases; J trimming: 3 bases; junction bases outside the gene matches: 7. The CDR3 sequence: CASSELGGQGSYEQYF. The CDR3 region has the DNA TGTGCCAGCAGTGAATTAGGGGGACAGGGGAGCTACGAGCAGTACTTC. Looking up the rest from reference TRBV2 and TRBJ2-7 gives the full variable domain: EPEVTQTPSHQVTQMGQEVILRCVPISNHLYFYWYRQILGQKVEFLVSFYNNEISEKSEIFDDQFSVERPDGSNFTLKIRSTKLEDSAMYFCASSELGGQGSYEQYFGPGTRLTVT.

The CDR3 coding sequence is TGTGCCAGCCTGGCACCGGGGGGACCGTCCTACAATGAGCAGTTCTTC. It codes for CASLAPGGPSYNEQFF. This chain connects TRBV18 to TRBJ2-1, with 7 nucleotides matching TRBD2. Germline trimming cut 8 bases from V and 1 base from J; bases unmatched to any gene: 11. Germline CDR1 is KGHSH and CDR2 is LQKENI. The CDR3 extends over 16 amino acids.

The chain has TRBV4-3 and TRBJ1-1, with D hard to call. Between the trimmed V and J ends, which lost 1 base and 4 bases, there was a span of 13 bases. The CDR3 runs to 15 residues. Germline loops: CDR1 LGHNA, CDR2 YSLEER. The CDR3 loop reads CASSQVTGVGTEAFF. The CDR3 DNA sequence: TGCGCCAGCAGCCAAGTCACGGGAGTAGGCACTGAAGCTTTCTTT.

The chain recombines TRBV11-3 with TRBJ2-1, with no clear D. The CDR3 totals 14 residues. Germline CDR1 is SGHNT and CDR2 is YENEEA. Trimming pared 4 bases from V and 5 bases from J, leaving 12 bases between. The CDR3 region has the DNA TGTGCCAGCAGCTCCTCCGGCGGCCACAATGAGCAGTTCTTC. Translated: CASSSSGGHNEQFF.

A single count supports this clone. The CDR3 spells CASRRTGVLSEQYF. DNA for the CDR3: TGTGCCAGCAGGCGGACAGGGGTTCTCTCCGAGCAGTACTTC. The gene calls are TRBV2 and TRBJ2-7; 9 nucleotides align to TRBD1. The V gene's germline CDR1 is SNHLY and CDR2 FYNNEI. The trim removed 6 bases at V and 6 bases at J, leaving 9 bases unmatched. The CDR3 covers 14 residues.

This clone appeared once. This chain links TRBV5-5 with TRBJ1-2; possible D gene TRBD1, 5 bases. V was cut by 7 bases and J by 3 bases, with 10 bases left in between. Germline CDR1 reads SGHKS; CDR2 reads YYEKEE (reference sequence). The CDR3 consists of 12 residues. CDR3 region: CASEAGYYGYTF. The CDR3 DNA sequence: TGTGCCAGCGAGGCAGGGTACTATGGCTACACCTTC.

CDR3 region: CASSAGQAYFYGYTF. The CDR3 region has the DNA TGTGCCAGCAGCGCGGGACAGGCCTATTTCTATGGCTACACCTTC. This chain uses TRBV7-9 with TRBJ1-2; 8 bases are shared with TRBD1. CDR1 and CDR2 from the germline V gene are SEHNR and FQNEAQ (reference sequence). The CDR3 sequence is 15 residues long. Unmatched junction bases numbered 9, after V lost 5 bases and J lost 4 bases.

This chain joins TRBV19 and TRBJ1-6; D possibly corresponds to TRBD1 (5 bases). CDR1 and CDR2 (germline): LNHDA, SQIVND (reference sequence). With 10 bases removed from V and 7 bases from J, the gap between germline ends came to 14 bases. CDR3 length: 13 residues. As DNA, the CDR3 is TGTGCCACCAAGGGGCGCCTAAATTCACCCCTCCACTTT. Amino acid sequence: CATKGRLNSPLHF.

The CDR3 here is CASSQEYTLAGLSDTQYF. The CDR3 nucleotides read TGCGCCAGCAGCCAAGAATACACGCTAGCGGGGCTTTCAGATACGCAGTATTTT. This sequence joins TRBV4-3 and TRBJ2-3; the match to TRBD2 covers 9 bases. Trimming at V came to 0 bases and at J to 4 bases, leaving 11 bases not matched to a gene. The CDR3 spans 18 residues. Per germline, CDR1 LGHNA and CDR2 YSLEER.

The chain is built from TRBV6-5 and TRBJ2-3, with 11 nucleotides matching TRBD2. The CDR3 consists of 16 residues. CDR1 and CDR2 from the germline V gene are MNHEY and SVGAGI. V was clipped by 0 bases and J by 6 bases; unmatched bases: 5. In DNA form, the CDR3 reads TGTGCCAGCAGTTACTCGCTTCTAGCGGGAGGTGATACGCAGTATTTT. Amino acid sequence: CASSYSLLAGGDTQYF.

The rearrangement joins TRBV27 to TRBJ1-1; no clear D gene. The CDR3 is 15 amino acids. Germline CDR1 is MNHEY and CDR2 is SMNVEV (reference sequence). V dropped 5 bases and J dropped 1 base, with 14 bases sitting between them. CDR3 loop: CASSEGFGRNTEAFF. The CDR3 DNA is TGTGCCAGCAGTGAGGGTTTTGGTAGGAACACTGAAGCTTTCTTT.